The clone carrying this T cell receptor beta chain was recorded many times. V was cut by 0 bases and J by 2 bases, with 9 bases left in between. Germline V gene sequence: CDR1 SGHRS, CDR2 YFSETQ. This CDR3 contains 14 residues. TCRdb re-called the RT-PCR reads through MiXCR, storing one row per CDR3 protein. Of around 570,000 distinct CDR3 sequences in the sample, about 11% were seen once. These data come from a study of response to subunit inactivated influenza vaccine. A further study also used this sample, focusing on T cells expressing NK-cell markers. That publication notes: Scientists made TCR beta cDNA using 5'RACE template switching with UMIs.

The clonotype originates from a man aged 45-65 years who received an inactivated influenza vaccine. The sample was PBMCs from blood, taken on the day of vaccination. The J gene is TRBJ2-7, the V gene TRBV5-1, with D uncertain. This CDR3 reads CASSLALEPYEQYF. The CDR3 coding sequence is TGCGCCAGCAGCTTGGCTTTGGAACCCTACGAGCAGTACTTC. Filled out from reference TRBV5-1 and TRBJ2-7, the complete variable domain reads KAGVTQTPRYLIKTRGQQVTLSCSPISGHRSVSWYQQTPGQGLQFLFEYFSETQRNKGNFPGRFSGRQFSNSRSEMNVSTLELGDSALYLCASSLALEPYEQYFGPGTRLTVT.